A single sample is the source of the 4 T cell receptor beta chains below, sequenced in a study of T cell responses to AZD1222 COVID-19 vaccine. Sequencing was performed with immunoSEQ multiplex PCR; in TCRdb, only in-frame clones are kept and a portion is missing. The data show 90,000 to 150,000 clones, about 85% seen once. This specimen consisted of peripheral blood, obtained 28 days after the second AZD1222 dose. All receptors derive from an adult who received the AZD1222 COVID-19 vaccine.

V and J are TRBV4-2 and TRBJ1-3, with D possibly TRBD1 on 6 matching bases. Germline V gene lookup returns CDR1 LGHNA and CDR2 YNFKEQ. V lost 5 bases, J lost 0 bases, and 20 bases lay in between. The CDR3 loop spans 18 amino acids. CDR3 sequence: CASSSAWGASSSGNTIYF. The CDR3 nucleotides are TGTGCCAGCAGCTCCGCTTGGGGGGCCAGTTCCTCTGGAAACACCATATATTTT.

V is TRBV9 and J is TRBJ1-2; D ambiguous. Deletions cut 3 bases from V and 8 bases from J, with 11 bases between. This CDR3 comprises 12 residues. Per the germline V gene, CDR1 is SGDLS and CDR2 is YYNGEE. CDR3 bases: TGTGCCAGCAGCGGGCCCGATAGAGGCTACACCTTC. It codes for CASSGPDRGYTF.

The rearrangement joins TRBV7-3 to TRBJ2-1; D is unresolved. Germline-derived CDR1 and CDR2 are SGHTA and FQGTGA. The CDR3 totals 13 residues. V was trimmed by 4 bases and J by 5 bases, leaving 9 bases between them. In nucleotides, the CDR3 is TGTGCCAGCAGCTCGCCCGCGCACAATGAGCAGTTCTTC. It codes for CASSSPAHNEQFF.

This clone was seen once. This sequence joins TRBV7-6 and TRBJ2-2; D unclear. With 1 base removed from V and 1 base from J, the gap between germline ends came to 4 bases. Germline-derived CDR1 and CDR2 are SGHVS and FNYEAQ. CDR3 length: 14 residues. In DNA form, the CDR3 reads TGTGCCAGCAGCTTAGTTCAGAACACCGGGGAGCTGTTTTTT. It encodes CASSLVQNTGELFF.